The 26 T cell receptor beta chains below were found in one sample sequenced in a study of CD8+ T cells in alopecia areata. Indicated treatment: oral pan-JAK inhibitor, 5-10 mg twice daily. The sequencing template was cDNA reverse transcribed from extracted RNA. Sequencing was performed with immunoSEQ multiplex PCR; in TCRdb, only in-frame clones are kept and a portion is missing. The table includes 100,000 to 150,000 clones, around 63% detected once. Material: CD4+ T cells sorted from blood, obtained at week 4, from a patient treated with tofacitinib. The receptor set was obtained from a human donor with alopecia areata.

This clone was found a few times. This sequence joins TRBV29-1 and TRBJ1-5, with D possibly TRBD1 on 5 matching bases. The germline V gene has CDR1 SQVTM and CDR2 ANQGSEA. V was pared by 0 bases and J by 11 bases, with 14 bases between. This CDR3 has 13 residues. CDR3 amino acids: CSVEEGVGRAQHF. The DNA for the CDR3 is TGCAGCGTTGAAGAGGGGGTAGGAAGGGCCCAGCATTTT.

CDR3 sequence: CASREDSHQETQYF. Written as DNA, the CDR3 is TGTGCCAGCAGGGAGGACAGCCACCAAGAGACCCAGTACTTC. The chain is built from TRBV2 and TRBJ2-5; D might be TRBD1 (6 bases). V lost 6 bases, J lost 0 bases, and 11 bases lay in between. This CDR3 has 14 amino acids. Looked up from germline, CDR1 is SNHLY and CDR2 is FYNNEI.

This clone was observed a few times. The J gene is TRBJ1-2, the V gene TRBV4-1; D not certain. The germline CDR1 and CDR2 sequences are MGHRA and YSYEKL. This CDR3 has 15 residues. The V end lost 1 base, the J end lost 4 bases, and 13 bases lay between the germline ends. The CDR3 sequence is CASSQVGQPTYGYTF. In DNA form, the CDR3 reads TGCGCCAGCAGCCAAGTCGGGCAGCCTACCTATGGCTACACCTTC.

V usage is TRBV6-5 and J usage is TRBJ2-3, with 13 positions matching TRBD2. Germline V lookup: CDR1 MNHEY, CDR2 SVGAGI. V lost 5 bases and J lost 3; bases outside the gene matches: 2. CDR3 length: 15 amino acids. This CDR3 reads CASSRTSGRTDTQYF. DNA of the CDR3: TGTGCCAGCAGTCGGACTAGCGGGAGAACAGATACGCAGTATTTT.

This chain connects TRBV30 to TRBJ1-2; D uncertain. Germline CDR1 reads GTSNPN; CDR2 reads SVGIG (reference sequence). Trimming stripped 2 bases from V and 7 bases from J, with 17 bases between. The CDR3 contains 14 residues. This CDR3 reads CAWSHRGIGFGYTF. The CDR3 DNA follows: TGTGCCTGGAGTCATCGGGGAATTGGGTTTGGCTACACCTTC.

V and J are TRBV7-9 and TRBJ1-2, with D uncertain. The germline V gene encodes CDR1 SEHNR and CDR2 FQNEAQ (reference sequence). The CDR3 sequence is 13 residues long. V lost 5 bases and J lost 5, with 12 bases in between. The chain's CDR3 is CASSHLGIYGYTF. CDR3 in DNA: TGTGCCAGCAGCCATCTGGGCATATATGGCTACACCTTC.

V usage is TRBV5-1 and J usage is TRBJ2-5; D might be TRBD2 (6 bases). The CDR3 has 15 residues. Germline V lookup: CDR1 SGHRS, CDR2 YFSETQ. V lost 3 bases, J lost 3 bases, and 15 bases lay in between. DNA of the CDR3: TGCGCCAGCAGCTCCTCTCAGCGGAGGGAAGAGACCCAGTACTTC. It translates to CASSSSQRREETQYF.

The chain carries TRBV30 and TRBJ2-7, with TRBD1 matching 8 bases. Germline loops: CDR1 GTSNPN, CDR2 SVGIG (reference sequence). The CDR3 is 14 residues long. V dropped 0 bases and J dropped 3; count of bases not matched to a gene: 4. The CDR3 DNA follows: TGTGCCTGGAGTGTCGCAGGGGGCCGCTACGAGCAGTACTTC. Residues: CAWSVAGGRYEQYF.

The CDR3 coding sequence is TGTGCCAGCTCACCAAAAGAGGGGGCAGGAGGCTACACCTTC. The encoded protein is CASSPKEGAGGYTF. The chain links TRBV18 to TRBJ1-2; 7 positions match TRBD1. The germline gives CDR1 KGHSH, CDR2 LQKENI. Trimming took 2 bases from V and 8 from J; bases not matched to a gene: 8. The CDR3 runs to 14 residues.

The rearrangement joins TRBV27 to TRBJ1-2; D is ambiguous. The germline V gene has CDR1 MNHEY and CDR2 SMNVEV (reference sequence). This CDR3 has 13 residues. The germline V and J ends were trimmed by 5 bases and 2 bases, with 9 bases remaining between them. The CDR3 nucleotides read TGTGCCAGCAGTCTACGAGAGAACTATGGCTACACCTTC. Translation: CASSLRENYGYTF.

This clone was seen a handful of times. The chain employs TRBV4-1 and TRBJ1-6, with 8 bases that match TRBD1. Germline V lookup: CDR1 MGHRA, CDR2 YSYEKL. The junction had 3 bases not matched to a gene; V was cut back by 4 bases and J by 10 bases. The CDR3 covers 13 residues. CDR3 sequence reads: CASSPTGESPLHF. CDR3 DNA sequence: TGCGCCAGCAGCCCGACAGGGGAATCACCCCTCCACTTT.

The genes are TRBV2 and TRBJ2-5; D could derive from TRBD1 or TRBD2 (6 bases each). Germline assignment: CDR1 SNHLY and CDR2 FYNNEI. The CDR3 length is 14 residues. Between the trimmed V and J ends, which lost 3 bases and 3 bases, there was a span of 11 bases. CDR3 protein: CASSEARGEETQYF. The CDR3 DNA reads as TGTGCCAGCAGTGAGGCTAGGGGGGAAGAGACCCAGTACTTC.

The J gene is TRBJ2-3, the V gene TRBV15; D possibly corresponds to TRBD1 (6 bases). CDR3 length: 14 amino acids. The germline V gene encodes CDR1 LNHNV and CDR2 YYDKDF (reference sequence). Trimming took 4 bases from V and 6 from J, leaving 14 bases between them. The CDR3: CATSKRGFMDTQYF. The CDR3 coding sequence is TGTGCCACCAGCAAAAGGGGGTTCATGGATACGCAGTATTTT.

The chain links TRBV14 to TRBJ2-1, with TRBD1 as a possible D gene (6 bases). The CDR3 extends over 16 amino acids. V was clipped by 4 bases and J by 6 bases, with 19 bases between them. Germline values: CDR1 SGHDN, CDR2 FVKESK. The CDR3: CASSRSRGLRGNEQFF. CDR3 DNA: TGTGCCAGCAGCCGGTCAAGGGGGTTGAGGGGCAATGAGCAGTTCTTC.

The chain joins TRBV4-3 to TRBJ2-1; no firm D call. Germline values: CDR1 LGHNA, CDR2 YSLEER. V lost 1 base to trimming and J lost 5 bases, with 18 bases between them. CDR3 size: 17 residues. CDR3 loop: CASSQATSTRRNNEQFF. Here the CDR3 DNA reads TGCGCCAGCAGCCAAGCGACCTCGACCCGACGGAACAATGAGCAGTTCTTC.

The CDR3 is CASSQDRRTDTQYF. Written as DNA, the CDR3 is TGTGCCAGCTCACAGGACCGCCGCACAGATACGCAGTATTTT. This chain connects TRBV18 to TRBJ2-3; D is unclear. V was clipped by 4 bases and J by 1 base, with 9 bases between them. Germline V gives CDR1 KGHSH, CDR2 LQKENI. The CDR3 extends over 14 amino acids.

To note about this clone: Additional DNA sequences in this sample encode the identical CDR3. V usage is TRBV9 and J usage is TRBJ2-3; D call uncertain. Germline CDR1 SGDLS, CDR2 YYNGEE. The V end lost 1 base, the J end lost 3 bases, and 9 bases lay between the germline ends. The CDR3 totals 14 residues. The CDR3 is CASSVTQSTDTQYF. Written as DNA, the CDR3 is TGTGCCAGCAGCGTAACGCAATCTACAGATACGCAGTATTTT.

The chain combines TRBV2 with TRBJ1-4; maybe TRBD1 (5 bases). V was clipped by 5 bases and J by 7 bases, with 23 bases between them. CDR1 SNHLY and CDR2 FYNNEI come from the germline V gene. The length of the CDR3 is 17 residues. In DNA, the CDR3 is TGTGCCAGCAGTCTAGTGGGGCGACAGTCACTTGGTGAAAAACTGTTTTTT. Its protein is CASSLVGRQSLGEKLFF.

The chain combines TRBV7-8 with TRBJ2-3, with a weak D call TRBD2 (5 bases). The CDR3 has 17 residues. Trimming pared 1 base from V and 0 bases from J, leaving 14 bases between. Germline lookup yields CDR1 SGHVS and CDR2 FQNEAQ. In DNA form, the CDR3 reads TGTGCCAGCAGCTTAGAAGGTTGGGCGGGTAGCACAGATACGCAGTATTTT. It encodes CASSLEGWAGSTDTQYF.

This clone was counted only a few times. The CDR3 sequence is CAIKRTDLNTEAFF. As DNA, the CDR3 is TGTGCCATCAAACGGACAGATCTGAACACTGAAGCTTTCTTT. The genes are TRBV10-3 and TRBJ1-1; D may be TRBD1 (6 bases). This CDR3 is built from 14 residues. CDR1 and CDR2 from the germline V gene are ENHRY and SYGVKD. V was shortened by 7 bases and J by 0 bases, with 12 bases between the two germline ends.

The rearrangement uses TRBV5-1 and TRBJ2-1; D unresolved. Trimming took off 0 bases at V and 5 bases at J, with 9 bases between the two ends. Germline-derived CDR1 and CDR2 are SGHRS and YFSETQ. This CDR3 is 14 amino acids long. The CDR3 region has the DNA TGCGCCAGCAGCTTGGTGGGCTCTCACAATGAGCAGTTCTTC. It specifies CASSLVGSHNEQFF.

The J gene is TRBJ2-6, the V gene TRBV7-2; 11 nucleotides line up with TRBD1. The ends lost 3 bases at V and 4 bases at J; junction bases unmatched: 8. The CDR3 is 18 residues long. Germline CDR1 reads SGHTA; CDR2 reads FQGNSA. The CDR3 DNA sequence: TGTGCCAGCAGCTTTACCGGGACAGGGGGGGCCGGGGCCAACGTCCTGACTTTC. Translating gives CASSFTGTGGAGANVLTF.

This chain connects TRBV5-1 to TRBJ2-1; D gene ambiguous. The ends were cut back, 0 bases at V and 5 bases at J, with 6 bases in the middle. The CDR3 runs to 13 residues. Germline CDR1 is SGHRS and CDR2 is YFSETQ. CDR3 residues: CASSLAADNEQFF. The CDR3 nucleotides are TGCGCCAGCAGCTTGGCGGCCGACAATGAGCAGTTCTTC.

CDR3 sequence: CASSFGEVGYGYTF. The CDR3 nucleotides are TGCGCCAGCAGCTTCGGGGAGGTTGGTTATGGCTACACCTTC. The chain joins TRBV5-1 to TRBJ1-2; unclear D gene. Germline V gene data show CDR1 as SGHRS and CDR2 as YFSETQ. The V end was cut by 2 bases, the J end by 5 bases, with 13 bases between. The CDR3 covers 14 residues. Full variable domain (remainder filled in from reference TRBV5-1 and TRBJ1-2): KAGVTQTPRYLIKTRGQQVTLSCSPISGHRSVSWYQQTPGQGLQFLFEYFSETQRNKGNFPGRFSGRQFSNSRSEMNVSTLELGDSALYLCASSFGEVGYGYTFGSGTRLTVV.

This chain uses TRBV19 with TRBJ1-2; D unclear. The ends were cut back, 1 base at V and 8 bases at J, with 2 bases in the middle. Germline assignment: CDR1 LNHDA and CDR2 SQIVND (reference sequence). This CDR3 spans 10 amino acids. CDR3: CASSIAGYTF. CDR3 nucleotides: TGTGCCAGTAGTATAGCAGGCTACACCTTC.

Only one count was recorded for this clone. The rearrangement joins TRBV7-6 to TRBJ2-7; 12 nucleotides align to TRBD2. J lost 3 bases, V lost 5 bases, and 8 bases had no gene match. Germline values: CDR1 SGHVS, CDR2 FNYEAQ. This CDR3 spans 16 amino acids. The CDR3 DNA reads TGTGCCAGCAGCCCGATGACTAGCGGGAGAGACTACGAGCAGTACTTC. It specifies CASSPMTSGRDYEQYF. Supplemented by reference TRBV7-6 and TRBJ2-7, the full variable domain reads GAGVSQSPRYKVTKRGQDVALRCDPISGHVSLYWYRQALGQGPEFLTYFNYEAQQDKSGLPNDRFSAERPEGSISTLTIQRTEQRDSAMYRCASSPMTSGRDYEQYFGPGTRLTVT.